The 20 T cell receptor beta chains below all came from one sample that was sequenced in a study of CD8 T cells in ankylosing spondylitis. Via MiXCR, TCRdb re-called the 5' RACE reads, giving one row per CDR3 protein. The repertoire holds 200,000 to 250,000 distinct CDR3 sequences, with approximately 24% as singletons. Sequencing used blood, either unsorted or a sorted T cell fraction (not recorded which). Receptors were obtained from a male donor with ankylosing spondylitis or in good health (not recorded which).

This clonotype appeared a few times. The chain joins TRBV12-3 or TRBV12-4 to TRBJ2-7; 7 bases are a match to TRBD1. The CDR3 totals 15 residues. V was pared by 6 bases and J by 2 bases, with 10 bases of the junction left unmatched. CDR3 in amino acids: CASSLGTTGTYEQYF. The CDR3 bases are TGTGCCAGCAGCCTCGGGACGACAGGGACCTACGAGCAGTACTTC.

As concerns this clonotype: A much more abundant neighbour one base away suggests this may be a read error. The chain couples TRBV20-1 to TRBJ1-1; D might be TRBD1 (5 bases). Germline V gives CDR1 DFQATT, CDR2 SNEGSKA (reference sequence). The CDR3 length is 13 residues. V was cut by 3 bases and J by 7 bases, with 15 bases left in between. The CDR3 sequence is CSASLPPGGEAFF. CDR3 DNA sequence: TGCAGTGCTAGCCTACCCCCGGGGGGTGAAGCTTTCTTT.

The V gene is TRBV5-6, the J gene TRBJ1-4; tentatively, D is TRBD1 (5 bases). CDR3 length: 13 residues. Deletions cut 4 bases from V and 10 bases from J, with 14 bases between. Germline V gene data show CDR1 as SGHDT and CDR2 as YYEEEE. CDR3 nucleotides: TGTGCCAGCAGCGCCGGATCCGGGGCAAAACTGTTTTTT. It translates to CASSAGSGAKLFF.

This clonotype was recorded at least ten times. The V gene is TRBV12-3 or TRBV12-4, the J gene TRBJ2-1; perhaps TRBD1 as D (5 bases). Deletions cut 6 bases from V and 6 bases from J, with 12 bases between. The CDR3 covers 13 residues. The CDR3 DNA reads TGTGCCAGCAGCCTGTGGCAGGGCAATGAGCAGTTCTTC. Protein product: CASSLWQGNEQFF.

This clonotype appeared a few times. The V gene is TRBV10-3, the J gene TRBJ2-3, with unresolved D. Trimming took 4 bases from V and 0 from J, leaving 8 bases between them. Germline V gives CDR1 ENHRY, CDR2 SYGVKD. This CDR3 spans 14 amino acids. In nucleotides, the CDR3 is TGTGCCATCAGTGCTGGTACCAGCACAGATACGCAGTATTTT. It is translated as CAISAGTSTDTQYF.

V is TRBV6-1 and J is TRBJ2-4; TRBD1 matches at 7 bases. This CDR3 has 15 amino acids. Germline trimming cut 6 bases from V and 0 bases from J; bases unmatched to any gene: 5. Germline lookup yields CDR1 MNHNS and CDR2 SASEGT. CDR3 region: CASSPGTVAKNIQYF. The CDR3 nucleotides read TGTGCCAGCAGCCCCGGGACAGTAGCCAAAAACATTCAGTACTTC.

A word on this clonotype: This may be a read error, as it is one base from a much larger clone. The V and J genes are TRBV10-3 and TRBJ1-1, with unresolved D. This CDR3 region has 13 residues. V dropped 9 bases and J dropped 2 bases, with 13 bases sitting between them. The V gene's germline CDR1 is ENHRY and CDR2 SYGVKD. CDR3 in DNA: TGTGCCATTACAGAGGGCGAAAACACTGAAGCTTTCTTT. Its translation is CAITEGENTEAFF.

This clonotype was picked up many times. V is TRBV20-1 and J is TRBJ2-7; the D gene is possibly TRBD1 (5 bases). The V gene's germline CDR1 is DFQATT and CDR2 SNEGSKA (reference sequence). The CDR3 spans 12 residues. Deletions cut 8 bases from V and 2 bases from J, with 13 bases between. The CDR3 reads CSLKGVAYEQYF. The CDR3 DNA sequence: TGCAGTCTGAAAGGGGTAGCCTACGAGCAGTACTTC.

This clonotype has ten or more counts. The gene calls are TRBV4-1 and TRBJ1-1; a weak D match, TRBD1 (6 bases). V dropped 4 bases and J dropped 4 bases, with 19 bases sitting between them. Germline V gene sequence: CDR1 MGHRA, CDR2 YSYEKL. CDR3 length: 16 amino acids. The CDR3 bases are TGCGCCAGCAGCCTCTGGGGGGGGGCTGAATCCACTGAAGCTTTCTTT. This encodes CASSLWGGAESTEAFF.

In this sample, this clonotype turned up many times. The chain employs TRBV5-1 and TRBJ2-7; TRBD2 matches at 8 bases. This CDR3 region has 18 residues. Germline trimming cut 1 base from V and 3 bases from J; bases unmatched to any gene: 15. CDR1 is SGHRS and CDR2 is YFSETQ in the germline V gene. CDR3 sequence (DNA): TGCGCCAGCAGCTTGAAGGCTAGCGGGCCCGGTTGGGACTACGAGCAGTACTTC. This sequence encodes CASSLKASGPGWDYEQYF. The variable domain in full, with the rest retrieved from reference TRBV5-1 and TRBJ2-7, is KAGVTQTPRYLIKTRGQQVTLSCSPISGHRSVSWYQQTPGQGLQFLFEYFSETQRNKGNFPGRFSGRQFSNSRSEMNVSTLELGDSALYLCASSLKASGPGWDYEQYFGPGTRLTVT.

This clonotype has a handful of counts. This chain uses TRBV4-3 with TRBJ2-3; TRBD2 aligns across 14 bases. This CDR3 region has 18 residues. Unmatched junction bases numbered 7, after V lost 4 bases and J lost 1 base. The V gene's germline CDR1 is LGHNA and CDR2 YSLEER. The CDR3 nucleotides read TGCGCCAGCAGCCCTTCGGGACTAGCGGGAGTAGGCACAGATACGCAGTATTTT. Translating gives CASSPSGLAGVGTDTQYF.

There are a few counts of this clonotype. The rearrangement uses TRBV6-1 and TRBJ1-5, with TRBD1 as a possible D gene (5 bases). Per germline, CDR1 MNHNS and CDR2 SASEGT. The CDR3 is 15 residues long. The V and J ends lost 6 bases and 4 bases respectively, with 16 bases between them. The CDR3 region is CASRRGDVGNQPQHF. The CDR3 nucleotides read TGTGCCAGCAGGCGGGGCGACGTGGGAAATCAGCCCCAGCATTTT.

This clonotype occurred many times. The chain joins TRBV6-2 or TRBV6-3 to TRBJ2-7; TRBD1 might be the D (6 bases). Germline V CDR1 and CDR2: MNHEY, SVGEGT. V was shortened by 2 bases and J by 2 bases, with 13 bases between the two germline ends. This CDR3 spans 15 amino acids. CDR3 residues: CASSYPTGNTYEQYF. CDR3 bases: TGTGCCAGCAGTTACCCGACAGGAAATACCTACGAGCAGTACTTC.

This clonotype was detected ten times or more. This sequence joins TRBV20-1 and TRBJ2-1; TRBD2 agrees at 9 bases. Germline lookup yields CDR1 DFQATT and CDR2 SNEGSKA (reference sequence). The CDR3 is made up of 18 amino acids. Trimming cost V 2 bases and J 5 bases; bases outside gene matches: 16. The CDR3 DNA is TGCAGTGCTAGACCTAGCAGCGGGAGGCCGGTCGGGGACAATGAGCAGTTCTTC. Translating gives CSARPSSGRPVGDNEQFF.

The sample holds many counts of this clonotype. The genes are TRBV25-1 and TRBJ1-6; D may be TRBD1 (6 bases). Germline V gene sequence: CDR1 MGHDK, CDR2 SYGVNS. The CDR3 is made up of 12 amino acids. V was pared by 5 bases and J by 7 bases, with 6 bases between. The CDR3 here is CASSRGNSPLHF. CDR3 DNA: TGTGCCAGCAGTAGGGGGAATTCACCCCTCCACTTT.

Ten or more counts support this clonotype. This chain joins TRBV10-3 and TRBJ2-7; 9 nucleotides align to TRBD1. The V segment lost 10 bases and the J segment 0 bases; nucleotides outside the gene matches: 4. From germline, CDR1 is ENHRY and CDR2 SYGVKD. The CDR3 totals 13 residues. The DNA for the CDR3 is TGTGCCACCAGGGACAGGGCCTCCTACGAGCAGTACTTC. Amino acids: CATRDRASYEQYF.

The chain couples TRBV10-3 to TRBJ1-2, with D unresolved. V was cut by 3 bases and J by 4 bases, with 15 bases left in between. Germline V gene data show CDR1 as ENHRY and CDR2 as SYGVKD. There are 15 residues in the CDR3. In DNA, the CDR3 is TGTGCCATCAGTGAAGGAGAGGGATTTGGCTATGGCTACACCTTC. Protein sequence: CAISEGEGFGYGYTF.

This clonotype was observed a few times. This chain uses TRBV29-1 with TRBJ1-2; D is unclear. CDR1 SQVTM and CDR2 ANQGSEA come from the germline V gene. This CDR3 contains 11 residues. With 2 bases removed from V and 2 bases from J, the gap between germline ends came to 3 bases. CDR3 amino acids: CSVELNYGYTF. As DNA, the CDR3 is TGCAGCGTTGAACTAAACTATGGCTACACCTTC. Variable domain in full (rest from reference TRBV29-1 and TRBJ1-2): SAVISQKPSRDICQRGTSLTIQCQVDSQVTMMFWYRQQPGQSLTLIATANQGSEATYESGFVIDKFPISRPNLTFSTLTVSNMSPEDSSIYLCSVELNYGYTFGSGTRLTVV.

The J gene is TRBJ2-3, the V gene TRBV29-1, with 7 bases lining up with TRBD2. V lost 5 bases and J lost 1; bases outside the gene matches: 3. CDR1 and CDR2 from the germline V gene are SQVTM and ANQGSEA. The CDR3 extends over 13 amino acids. The CDR3 loop is CSVTSGGTDTQYF. CDR3 nucleotide sequence: TGCAGCGTTACCAGCGGGGGCACAGATACGCAGTATTTT.

The chain couples TRBV29-1 to TRBJ1-1; D is ambiguous. CDR1 SQVTM and CDR2 ANQGSEA come from the germline V gene. The CDR3 runs 12 residues. V shed 4 bases and J shed 0 bases, with 6 bases lying between them. The DNA of the CDR3 is TGCAGCGTTGGACTGATGAACACTGAAGCTTTCTTT. It is translated as CSVGLMNTEAFF.